A single sample gave rise to the 26 T cell receptor beta chains below, sequenced in a study of T cell repertoires in cytomegalovirus infection. TCRdb re-called the reads through MiXCR, storing one row per CDR3 protein. This sample has 200,000 to 300,000 distinct CDR3 sequences; roughly 10% occur once, and the top ten carry about 15%. What was sequenced was PBMCs. The receptors shown here come from a human donor in good health (CMV status not recorded). Some clones in this sample may be carry-over from other donors' samples.

Regarding this clonotype: This may be a read error: a much more frequent sequence differs by one nucleotide. The conserved closing phenylalanine or tryptophan is absent in this CDR3, likely reflecting a read error. This rearrangement joins TRBV12-3 or TRBV12-4 to TRBJ2-7, with D hard to call. Trimming cost V 4 bases and J 0 bases, with 4 bases left between them. The CDR3 covers 12 residues. CDR3 amino acids: CASSWGSYEQYI. The CDR3 DNA sequence: TGTGCCAGCAGTTGGGGCTCCTACGAGCAGTACATC.

In its sample, this clonotype was seen many times. A single base separates this from a much larger clone, so it may be a read error. The V call is TRBV7-2, the J call TRBJ2-7; possibly TRBD1 or TRBD2 for D (6 bases each). The CDR3 extends over 14 amino acids. V was shortened by 9 bases and J by 0 bases, with 15 bases between the two germline ends. Germline loops: CDR1 SGHTA, CDR2 FQGNSA. The chain's CDR3 is CARSPGGSSYEQYF. Written as DNA, the CDR3 is TGTGCCAGAAGCCCCGGGGGCAGCTCCTACGAGCAGTACTTC.

This clonotype appeared many times. The rearrangement uses TRBV7-9 and TRBJ2-1; D gene ambiguous. The V end was cut by 2 bases, the J end by 12 bases, with 11 bases between. The CDR3 is 12 amino acids. Germline CDR1 SEHNR, CDR2 FQNEAQ (reference sequence). In nucleotides, the CDR3 is TGTGCCAGCAGCTTAACGGCAGCCCGGCAGTTCTTC. It is translated as CASSLTAARQFF. Complete variable domain (other parts from reference TRBV7-9 and TRBJ2-1): DTGVSQNPRHKITKRGQNVTFRCDPISEHNRLYWYRQTLGQGPEFLTYFQNEAQLEKSRLLSDRFSAERPKGSFSTLEIQRTEQGDSAMYLCASSLTAARQFFGPGTRLTVL.

This clonotype was picked up a small number of times. The rearrangement joins TRBV7-2 to TRBJ1-2, with D unresolved. Germline V gene lookup returns CDR1 SGHTA and CDR2 FQGNSA. The CDR3 has 8 amino acids. The germline V and J ends were trimmed by 4 bases and 12 bases, with 3 bases remaining between them. DNA of the CDR3: TGTGCCAGCAGCTCGGACACCTTC. This sequence encodes CASSSDTF.

This clonotype showed up many times. The chain joins TRBV28 to TRBJ1-2, with a tentative D call TRBD1 (5 bases). Trimming took off 10 bases at V and 4 bases at J, with 22 bases between the two ends. The CDR3 contains 15 residues. CDR1 MDHEN and CDR2 SYDVKM come from the germline V gene. The CDR3 region is CATLRDPGSTYGYTF. Here the CDR3 DNA reads TGTGCCACGCTCCGGGACCCAGGGAGTACCTATGGCTACACCTTC.

This clonotype appeared a few times. The chain recombines TRBV6-5 with TRBJ2-2, with 7 bases fitting TRBD2. The CDR3 runs 15 residues. V lost 6 bases and J lost 1; bases outside the gene matches: 5. In germline, CDR1 is MNHEY, CDR2 SVGAGI. CDR3 sequence reads: CASRPGRRNTGELFF. CDR3 DNA sequence: TGTGCCAGCAGGCCCGGGAGGAGGAACACCGGGGAGCTGTTTTTT.

This clonotype was seen at least ten times. The V call is TRBV7-2, the J call TRBJ1-2; 9 bases match TRBD1. The CDR3 has 15 residues. Germline CDR1 is SGHTA and CDR2 is FQGNSA. V lost 5 bases, J lost 3 bases, and 7 bases stayed unmatched. The CDR3 protein is CASSPGGQGDYGYTF. The CDR3 DNA is TGTGCCAGCAGCCCAGGGGGACAGGGAGACTATGGCTACACCTTC. The complete variable domain, with remaining parts taken from reference TRBV7-2 and TRBJ1-2, reads GAGVSQSPSNKVTEKGKDVELRCDPISGHTALYWYRQSLGQGLEFLIYFQGNSAPDKSGLPSDRFSAERTGGSVSTLTIQRTQQEDSAVYLCASSPGGQGDYGYTFGSGTRLTVV.

This clonotype has a handful of counts. The V and J genes are TRBV9 and TRBJ2-5; TRBD1 aligns across 7 bases. This CDR3 comprises 15 residues. Germline loops: CDR1 SGDLS, CDR2 YYNGEE. V was pared by 3 bases and J by 1 base, with 6 bases of the junction left unmatched. CDR3 nucleotide sequence: TGTGCCAGCAGCGGCCAATCAGGGGGCCAAGAGACCCAGTACTTC. It specifies CASSGQSGGQETQYF. Supplemented by reference TRBV9 and TRBJ2-5, the full variable domain reads DSGVTQTPKHLITATGQRVTLRCSPRSGDLSVYWYQQSLDQGLQFLIQYYNGEERAKGNILERFSAQQFPDLHSELNLSSLELGDSALYFCASSGQSGGQETQYFGPGTRLLVL.

This chain joins TRBV7-6 and TRBJ2-2; 7 bases agree with TRBD1. The CDR3 has 14 amino acids. Germline lookup yields CDR1 SGHVS and CDR2 FNYEAQ. After removal of 7 bases from V and 6 bases from J, the junction contained 8 bases not matched to a gene. CDR3 coding DNA: TGTGCCAGCACCATGACAGGGCGGTCCGGGGAGCTGTTTTTT. Residues: CASTMTGRSGELFF.

This rearrangement joins TRBV6-2 or TRBV6-3 to TRBJ1-2; 7 bases line up with TRBD1. From germline, CDR1 is MNHEY and CDR2 SVGEGT. V shed 6 bases and J 6 bases; nucleotides not matched to a gene: 16. The CDR3 totals 16 residues. CDR3: CASSAHSGTAFDGYTF. The CDR3 region has the DNA TGTGCCAGCAGCGCCCATTCCGGGACAGCCTTCGATGGCTACACCTTC.

This clonotype was seen ten or more times. The chain combines TRBV6-6 with TRBJ1-1; D remains unclear. V lost 7 bases and J lost 7, with 16 bases in between. This CDR3 comprises 13 residues. The germline CDR1 and CDR2 sequences are MNHNY and SVGAGI (reference sequence). The CDR3 nucleotides read TGTGCCAGCACCCCTCGGGAGACTCATGAAGCTTTCTTT. This sequence encodes CASTPRETHEAFF.

This clonotype showed up many times. The chain is built from TRBV7-8 and TRBJ2-7; 7 nucleotides align to TRBD2. V was clipped by 1 base and J by 6 bases; unmatched bases: 9. There are 15 residues in the CDR3. Germline CDR1 and CDR2: SGHVS and FQNEAQ. The CDR3 DNA is TGTGCCAGCAGCTTAGGGGGGGGGTTGCCCCTCGAGCAGTACTTC. This gives the protein CASSLGGGLPLEQYF.

This clonotype was observed many times. This sequence joins TRBV7-2 and TRBJ2-3; 7 nucleotides line up with TRBD1. The ends lost 3 bases at V and 3 bases at J; junction bases unmatched: 6. The CDR3 has 15 amino acids. Germline-derived CDR1 and CDR2 are SGHTA and FQGNSA. CDR3 protein: CASSFRDSYTDTQYF. As DNA, the CDR3 is TGTGCCAGCAGCTTCCGGGACAGTTATACAGATACGCAGTATTTT. The variable domain in full, with the rest retrieved from reference TRBV7-2 and TRBJ2-3, is GAGVSQSPSNKVTEKGKDVELRCDPISGHTALYWYRQSLGQGLEFLIYFQGNSAPDKSGLPSDRFSAERTGGSVSTLTIQRTQQEDSAVYLCASSFRDSYTDTQYFGPGTRLTVL.

CDR3 residues: CASSLFRDRGRNYNEQFF. In nucleotides, the CDR3 is TGTGCCAGCAGCTTATTCCGGGACAGGGGGCGAAACTACAATGAGCAGTTCTTC. The rearrangement joins TRBV7-2 to TRBJ2-1; 12 nucleotides match TRBD1. Losses at the gene ends were 2 bases for V and 3 bases for J; bases not matched to a gene: 8. The germline gives CDR1 SGHTA, CDR2 FQGNSA. The CDR3 consists of 18 residues. Drawing the rest from reference TRBV7-2 and TRBJ2-1, the complete variable domain is GAGVSQSPSNKVTEKGKDVELRCDPISGHTALYWYRQSLGQGLEFLIYFQGNSAPDKSGLPSDRFSAERTGGSVSTLTIQRTQQEDSAVYLCASSLFRDRGRNYNEQFFGPGTRLTVL.

This clonotype was observed at least ten times. This sequence joins TRBV28 and TRBJ1-5; the match to TRBD1 covers 9 bases. The CDR3 spans 15 residues. Trimming removed 5 bases from V and 3 bases from J; junction bases left unmatched: 5. Germline V gene lookup returns CDR1 MDHEN and CDR2 SYDVKM. The CDR3 coding sequence is TGTGCCAGCAGTGGGGACAGGGCGGACAATCAGCCCCAGCATTTT. The encoded protein is CASSGDRADNQPQHF.

This sequence joins TRBV20-1 and TRBJ2-5; D ambiguous. The ends were cut back, 2 bases at V and 0 bases at J, with 10 bases in the middle. The germline V gene encodes CDR1 DFQATT and CDR2 SNEGSKA (reference sequence). This CDR3 region has 14 residues. CDR3 DNA sequence: TGCAGTGCTAGATTGACGGTAGACCAAGAGACCCAGTACTTC. Translated, it gives CSARLTVDQETQYF.

This clonotype appeared a few times. The chain has TRBV19 and TRBJ1-5; 12 nucleotides align to TRBD1. The trim removed 6 bases at V and 1 base at J, leaving 7 bases unmatched. The germline gives CDR1 LNHDA, CDR2 SQIVND (reference sequence). This CDR3 is 17 amino acids long. This CDR3 is CASRWGQGARSNQPQHF. The DNA of the CDR3 is TGTGCCAGTAGATGGGGACAGGGGGCAAGGAGCAATCAGCCCCAGCATTTT.

At least ten counts were recorded for this clonotype. This sequence joins TRBV7-9 and TRBJ2-5; TRBD2 aligns across 10 bases. Germline CDR1 and CDR2: SEHNR and FQNEAQ (reference sequence). The CDR3 runs to 16 residues. Unmatched junction bases numbered 3, after V lost 1 base and J lost 1 base. The CDR3 bases are TGTGCCAGCAGCTTAGGGTCTAGCGGGGGCCAAGAGACCCAGTACTTC. The encoded protein is CASSLGSSGGQETQYF.

This clonotype was counted many times. The chain links TRBV7-9 to TRBJ1-2; 10 bases line up with TRBD1. The V segment lost 5 bases and the J segment 6 bases; nucleotides outside the gene matches: 9. The CDR3 runs 15 residues. The germline V gene encodes CDR1 SEHNR and CDR2 FQNEAQ (reference sequence). The CDR3 nucleotides are TGTGCCAGCAGCACGGGACAGGGGAAGTGGAATGGCTACACCTTC. Amino acids: CASSTGQGKWNGYTF.

Ten or more counts support this clonotype. CDR3 sequence: CSAPGVDGNTIYF. CDR3 in DNA: TGCAGTGCTCCAGGGGTTGACGGAAACACCATATATTTT. The chain employs TRBV20-1 and TRBJ1-3, with TRBD1 as a possible D gene (6 bases). CDR1 is DFQATT and CDR2 is SNEGSKA in the germline V gene (reference sequence). Deletions cut 5 bases from V and 4 bases from J, with 12 bases between. The CDR3 sequence is 13 residues long.

This chain uses TRBV5-6 with TRBJ1-1; unclear D gene. This CDR3 is 14 amino acids long. The V gene lost 3 bases and the J gene lost 1 base, with 10 bases spanning the gap. CDR1 is SGHDT, CDR2 YYEEEE, per germline. CDR3 residues: CASSSVARNTEAFF. The CDR3 nucleotides are TGTGCCAGCAGCTCTGTCGCACGGAACACTGAAGCTTTCTTT.

The table lists this clonotype with many counts. This rearrangement joins TRBV5-6 to TRBJ2-1; 10 bases align to TRBD1. J gave up 3 bases and V 0 bases, and 6 bases lay outside the gene matches. Germline V gene data show CDR1 as SGHDT and CDR2 as YYEEEE. The CDR3 runs 17 residues. Written as DNA, the CDR3 is TGTGCCAGCAGCTTGGAGTTCGGGACAGGGGACTACAATGAGCAGTTCTTC. Protein sequence: CASSLEFGTGDYNEQFF. The entire variable domain, with the rest obtained from reference TRBV5-6 and TRBJ2-1, is as follows: DAGVTQSPTHLIKTRGQQVTLRCSPKSGHDTVSWYQQALGQGPQFIFQYYEEEERQRGNFPDRFSGHQFPNYSSELNVNALLLGDSALYLCASSLEFGTGDYNEQFFGPGTRLTVL.

This clonotype was counted at least ten times. V and J are TRBV28 and TRBJ1-1, with 7 bases lining up with TRBD1. CDR1 is MDHEN, CDR2 SYDVKM, per germline. The V and J ends lost 9 bases and 1 base, in that order; junction bases with no gene match: 8. The CDR3 contains 14 residues. The CDR3 region has the DNA TGTGCCAGTGGCCCGACAGGGAAGAACACTGAAGCTTTCTTT. This sequence encodes CASGPTGKNTEAFF. Using reference TRBV28 and TRBJ1-1 for the parts outside the CDR3, the full variable domain is DVKVTQSSRYLVKRTGEKVFLECVQDMDHENMFWYRQDPGLGLRLIYFSYDVKMKEKGDIPEGYSVSREKKERFSLILESASTNQTSMYLCASGPTGKNTEAFFGQGTRLTVV.

The V gene is TRBV3-1, the J gene TRBJ2-2; possible D gene TRBD2, 6 bases. V was clipped by 2 bases and J by 7 bases, with 11 bases between them. The CDR3 sequence is 14 residues long. Germline lookup yields CDR1 LGHDT and CDR2 YNNKEL (reference sequence). The DNA of the CDR3 is TGTGCCAGCAGCCAATTCGCCGGGAGCGGGGAGCTGTTTTTT. This sequence encodes CASSQFAGSGELFF.

The chain couples TRBV6-6 to TRBJ2-2; D gene unclear. CDR1 and CDR2 (germline): MNHNY, SVGAGI (reference sequence). Deletions cut 0 bases from V and 3 bases from J, with 20 bases between. The CDR3 loop spans 19 amino acids. The CDR3 sequence is CASSYSSLATISYTGELFF. The DNA for the CDR3 is TGTGCCAGCAGTTACTCGAGCTTGGCCACCATTTCTTACACCGGGGAGCTGTTTTTT.

J is TRBJ1-4 and V is TRBV20-1; no clear D. V lost 0 bases, J lost 8 bases, and 13 bases lay in between. The CDR3 has 14 amino acids. Germline V gene data show CDR1 as DFQATT and CDR2 as SNEGSKA (reference sequence). In DNA, the CDR3 is TGCAGTGCTAGAGATGATAGGTTTTTGGAAAAACTGTTTTTT. Residues: CSARDDRFLEKLFF.